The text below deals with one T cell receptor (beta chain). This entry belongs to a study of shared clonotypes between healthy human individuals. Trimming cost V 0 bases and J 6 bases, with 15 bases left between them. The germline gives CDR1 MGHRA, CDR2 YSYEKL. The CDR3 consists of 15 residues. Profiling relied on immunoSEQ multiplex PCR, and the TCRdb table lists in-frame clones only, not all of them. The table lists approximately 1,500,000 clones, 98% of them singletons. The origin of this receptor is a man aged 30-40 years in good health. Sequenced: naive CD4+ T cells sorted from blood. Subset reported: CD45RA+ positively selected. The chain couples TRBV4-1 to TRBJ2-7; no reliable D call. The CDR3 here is CASSQESALLGEQYF. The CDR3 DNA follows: TGCGCCAGCAGCCAAGAGTCGGCCCTCCTAGGCGAGCAGTACTTC.